This T cell receptor beta chain was profiled in a study of Ad26.COV2.S vaccination and SARS-CoV-2 variants. Study as a whole: Doses of Ad26.COV2.S were injected into muscle once or twice, 56 days apart.

V dropped 6 bases and J dropped 4 bases, with 10 bases sitting between them. The germline gives CDR1 MNHEY, CDR2 SVGEGT. The CDR3 is 12 residues long. Study observations and caveats: Breadth and depth estimates from TCRs may understate total T cell responses.

Clones were sequenced by immunoSEQ multiplex PCR, and TCRdb holds only the in-frame ones, with some missing. Found here are about 400,000 clones, about 90% of them singletons; the top ten hold around 1.8%. Indicated treatment: approximately 18 received Ad26.COV2.S at low or high dose, single or two shots; roughly 5 received placebo; per-sample allocation not given. Sampling took place 63 days after the first vaccine or placebo injection. As to this clone: Its antigen remains unidentified. This specimen includes other DNA sequences encoding the same CDR3.

The sequence was collected from a person aged 18 to 59 who received the Ad26.COV2.S COVID-19 vaccine or a placebo. Specimen: peripheral blood, collected in a trial of Ad26.COV2.S vaccine versus placebo. The chain recombines TRBV6-2 or TRBV6-3 with TRBJ2-7; D perhaps matches TRBD1 (6 bases). CDR3 nucleotides: TGTGCCAGCAGCCTACAGGGATACGAGCAGTACTTC. This encodes CASSLQGYEQYF.